The rows below give T cell receptor beta chains drawn from one sample of a study of graft-versus-host responses after intestinal transplantation. These receptors' targets are unknown. Assay used: immunoSEQ multiplex PCR; TCRdb lists only in-frame clones, some missing. The repertoire includes more than 100,000 clones, around 95% of them detected once, and more than 2.5% sits in the top ten. Material: unstimulated CD8+ T cells sorted from spleen or lymph node cells, obtained before intestinal transplant. These receptors originate from a human donor who received an intestinal transplant. Both conserved end residues are trimmed from each CDR3. A row's size may be missing; if present it is once, few, many or a size class.

TRBV27 . ASARTGVTDTQY
TRBV5-1 . ASSFTGGGLTEAF
TRBV9 . ASSGGQGYEKLF
TRBV7-9 . ASSPPGTPYFLQY
TRBV7-9 . ASSAHRGWQY
TRBV28 . ASNRVRTGSNGYT
TRBV6-1 . ASRPQGAGEAF
TRBV10-3 . AISESLSPNYGYT
TRBV6-5 . ASTPGGHEQF
TRBV6-5 . ASSPSGGNNEQF
TRBV7-2 . ASSRTSGRGNEQF
TRBV4-1 . ASSQEMSQTYNEQF
TRBV6-6 . ASSYSGGGIPYEQY
TRBV7-9 . ASSFRRGQGTDTQY
TRBV5-4 . ASSSGQNTEAF
TRBV27 . ASSLLAGDLEKLF
TRBV29-1 . SVPTPSNT
TRBV6-1 . ASSEASTEAF
TRBV19 . ASSIMGRIYGYT
TRBV27 . ASSSRVREGDYEQY
TRBV4-3 . ASSQDEKGNQPQH
TRBV2 . ASSDLSGRVYEQY
TRBV7-9 once ASSSTDRSSGANVLT
TRBV6-4 . ASSPTGTTDTQY
TRBV19 . ASSMGSGGTYEQY
TRBV25-1 . ASISGTSGSGYNEQF
TRBV4-1 . ASSHLAAQNQPQH
TRBV6-6 . ASSPRAEQY
TRBV11-2 . ASSLGQGATNEKLF
TRBV19 . ASSIGGGGTTEAF
TRBV11-2 . ASSLTASYGYT
TRBV27 . ASNKQGLYNEQF
TRBV7-9 . ASSLGTRDSETQY
TRBV9 . ASSGRDRAFNEQF
TRBV7-9 . AGIRGGDFTDTQY
TRBV28 . ASSHPGQGKFEKLF
TRBV28 . ASSLSSRRRFRTDTQH
TRBV4-1 . ASSPQGPNTGELF
TRBV5-4 . ASSIDYDPDEQY
TRBV27 . ASALAGAYNEQF
TRBV5-1 . ASSLRDSHYNEQF